This passage covers 8 T cell receptor beta chains from one sample sequenced in a study of T cell responses to AZD1222 COVID-19 vaccine. TCRdb's table, derived via immunoSEQ multiplex PCR, lists solely in-frame clones and lacks some. The table lists about 76,000 clones, 60% to 85% of them singletons, with 27% in the top ten. The sample here was peripheral blood, taken 28 days after the second dose of the MenACWY control vaccine. These receptors were obtained from an adult who received the MenACWY meningococcal vaccine as a control.

The V call is TRBV6-1, the J call TRBJ2-1; 11 bases agree with TRBD2. Losses at the gene ends were 3 bases for V and 5 bases for J; bases not matched to a gene: 3. CDR1 MNHNS and CDR2 SASEGT come from the germline V gene. CDR3 length: 15 amino acids. Here the CDR3 reads CASSEGLAAHNEQFF. Here the CDR3 DNA reads TGTGCCAGCAGTGAGGGACTAGCGGCCCACAATGAGCAGTTCTTC.

The rearrangement links TRBV28 to TRBJ1-2, with TRBD1 matching 12 bases. Unmatched junction bases numbered 12, after V lost 2 bases and J lost 8 bases. There are 17 residues in the CDR3. Germline V CDR1 and CDR2: MDHEN, SYDVKM. This chain's CDR3 is CASSLGAGTGGERGYTF. The CDR3 DNA reads TGTGCCAGCAGTTTAGGGGCCGGGACAGGGGGCGAGAGAGGCTACACCTTC.

This chain links TRBV12-3 or TRBV12-4 with TRBJ1-2; D is undetermined. The V end was cut by 2 bases, the J end by 2 bases, with 6 bases between. The CDR3 consists of 13 residues. CDR3 sequence: CASSLFRNYGYTF. The CDR3 region has the DNA TGTGCCAGCAGTTTATTTCGGAACTATGGCTACACCTTC.

The chain has TRBV23-1 and TRBJ1-6; 8 bases are shared with TRBD1. TRBV23-1 is an ORF, and what it does is uncertain. This CDR3 region has 15 residues. Trimming at V came to 1 base and at J to 10 bases, leaving 6 bases not matched to a gene. The CDR3 sequence is CASSQFDRGESPLHF. The CDR3 DNA sequence: TGCGCCAGCAGTCAATTCGACAGGGGTGAGTCACCCCTCCACTTT.

The chain links TRBV29-1 to TRBJ1-1; D perhaps matches TRBD1 (5 bases). This CDR3 spans 13 amino acids. The germline CDR1 and CDR2 sequences are SQVTM and ANQGSEA. Trimming took off 4 bases at V and 1 base at J, with 10 bases between the two ends. The CDR3 DNA is TGCAGCGTTGCGAGGGGAGGGAACACTGAAGCTTTCTTT. Amino acid sequence: CSVARGGNTEAFF.

The genes are TRBV29-1 and TRBJ1-1; the D gene is possibly TRBD1 (5 bases). This CDR3 is 16 amino acids long. Germline V gene data show CDR1 as SQVTM and CDR2 as ANQGSEA. V lost 4 bases and J 0 bases, leaving 18 bases between the germline ends. The CDR3 coding sequence is TGCAGCGTTGTAAATACGGGGGTTACAATGAACACTGAAGCTTTCTTT. It is translated as CSVVNTGVTMNTEAFF.

This chain uses TRBV7-2 with TRBJ2-1; 10 bases align to TRBD2. This CDR3 has 15 amino acids. Germline values: CDR1 SGHTA, CDR2 FQGNSA. Losses at the gene ends were 5 bases for V and 9 bases for J; bases not matched to a gene: 10. CDR3 nucleotides: TGTGCCAGCAGCCCCAGCGGGGGGGCCATAGGTGAGCAGTTCTTC. Its protein is CASSPSGGAIGEQFF.

The chain is built from TRBV6-1 and TRBJ1-5, with 10 bases matching TRBD1. V lost 6 bases, J lost 10 bases, and 9 bases stayed unmatched. The CDR3 is 14 residues long. The germline CDR1 and CDR2 sequences are MNHNS and SASEGT. Here the CDR3 DNA reads TGTGCCAGCAGCCAGGGACAGGGGAGTCGTCCCCAGCATTTT. Translated, it gives CASSQGQGSRPQHF.